The TCR beta chain under discussion was sequenced for a study of T cell responses to AZD1222 COVID-19 vaccine. The method was immunoSEQ multiplex PCR; TCRdb's version includes in-frame clones alone and lacks a portion of them. The sample records roughly 160,000 clones, around 94% being singletons. This clone was recorded once. This material consisted of peripheral blood, taken on day 0 of AZD1222 vaccination. The source of this sequence is an adult in good health.

The CDR3, as DNA: TGCGCCAGCAGCGGCTCGTTAACTAGCGGGGGGAGCTACGAGCAGTACTTC. This sequence encodes CASSGSLTSGGSYEQYF. The V gene is TRBV5-1, the J gene TRBJ2-7, with 12 bases that match TRBD2. Germline lookup yields CDR1 SGHRS and CDR2 YFSETQ. This CDR3 contains 17 residues. V lost 4 bases and J lost 3; bases outside the gene matches: 11.